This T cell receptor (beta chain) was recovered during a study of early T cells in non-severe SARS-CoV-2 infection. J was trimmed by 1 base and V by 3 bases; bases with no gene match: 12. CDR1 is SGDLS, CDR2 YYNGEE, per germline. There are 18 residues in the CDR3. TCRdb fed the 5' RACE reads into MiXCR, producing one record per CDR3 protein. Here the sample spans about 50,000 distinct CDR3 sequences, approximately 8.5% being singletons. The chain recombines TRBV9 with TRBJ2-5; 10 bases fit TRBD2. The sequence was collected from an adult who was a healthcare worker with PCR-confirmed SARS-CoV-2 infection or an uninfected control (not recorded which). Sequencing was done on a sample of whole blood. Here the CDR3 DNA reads TGTGCCAGCAGCGCCCGTGGGAGCGGGGGGGATATCCAAGAGACCCAGTACTTC. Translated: CASSARGSGGDIQETQYF.